What follows are 21 T cell receptor beta chains derived from one specimen sequenced in a study of cytomegalovirus exposure and HLA in healthy donors (dated by TCRdb to 2017 to 2019). Libraries were constructed by the immunoSEQ multiplex PCR assay. A mixture of 60 forward primers for TCR Vbeta segments and 13 reverse primers for TCR Jbeta segments was used in the multiplex PCR. What TCRdb holds here is the immuneACCESS table cut down to in-frame rearrangements. Part of the clones is not present; checked against another copy, under half of the missing clones reflect an unresolved V gene, and the others are unexplained. This sample comprises approximately 140,000 clones, 79% of them detected only once. The ten largest clonotypes hold just under 6.5% of the sample. The sample comprised PBMCs. The receptor set was obtained from a man in his fifties in good health and CMV-seropositive.

This clone occurred a few times. V is TRBV5-1 and J is TRBJ1-1; tentatively, D is TRBD1 (5 bases). CDR1 is SGHRS, CDR2 YFSETQ, per germline. The CDR3 is made up of 15 amino acids. The V end lost 2 bases, the J end lost 4 bases, and 15 bases lay between the germline ends. The CDR3 reads CASSFLGIGGTEAFF. The DNA for the CDR3 is TGCGCCAGCAGCTTCTTAGGAATCGGGGGCACTGAAGCTTTCTTT.

The V and J genes are TRBV6-5 and TRBJ1-4; D gene ambiguous. V gave up 4 bases and J gave up 5 bases, with 11 bases separating them. Germline CDR1 reads MNHEY; CDR2 reads SVGAGI. This CDR3 has 14 residues. CDR3 in amino acids: CASSSGSQNEKLFF. The CDR3 DNA sequence: TGTGCCAGCAGTTCGGGAAGCCAGAATGAAAAACTGTTTTTT.

This clone occurred once. The gene calls are TRBV28 and TRBJ2-2; TRBD1 is a possible D gene (6 bases). This CDR3 contains 16 residues. V was cut by 2 bases and J by 6 bases, with 16 bases left in between. From germline, CDR1 is MDHEN and CDR2 SYDVKM. CDR3: CASSLAPPGVAGELFF. In DNA form, the CDR3 reads TGTGCCAGCAGTTTAGCGCCGCCAGGGGTTGCCGGGGAGCTGTTTTTT. The whole variable domain, filled in from reference TRBV28 and TRBJ2-2, reads DVKVTQSSRYLVKRTGEKVFLECVQDMDHENMFWYRQDPGLGLRLIYFSYDVKMKEKGDIPEGYSVSREKKERFSLILESASTNQTSMYLCASSLAPPGVAGELFFGEGSRLTVL.

Only a few counts were recorded for this clone. The J gene is TRBJ2-2, the V gene TRBV11-2; maybe TRBD2 (5 bases). V lost 1 base and J lost 5, with 11 bases in between. Germline lookup yields CDR1 SGHAT and CDR2 FQNNGV. The CDR3 covers 15 residues. CDR3 amino acids: CASSLVTRGTGELFF. CDR3 DNA: TGTGCCAGCAGCTTAGTCACTAGAGGTACCGGGGAGCTGTTTTTT.

The CDR3, as DNA: TGTGCCAGCAGCGTAGGGGCGGGAGACTACGAGCAGTACTTC. Its translation: CASSVGAGDYEQYF. The rearrangement links TRBV9 to TRBJ2-7, with 7 bases identical to TRBD2. CDR1 and CDR2 (germline): SGDLS, YYNGEE. CDR3 length: 14 residues. V shed 0 bases and J 3 bases; nucleotides not matched to a gene: 3.

The chain employs TRBV27 and TRBJ2-3; the D is unclear. V was pared by 2 bases and J by 1 base, with 7 bases between. The CDR3 has 14 residues. Germline V gives CDR1 MNHEY, CDR2 SMNVEV (reference sequence). As DNA, the CDR3 is TGTGCCAGCAGTTTAGGGCAGGGCACAGATACGCAGTATTTT. It is translated as CASSLGQGTDTQYF.

The chain employs TRBV5-1 and TRBJ2-5, with D tentatively TRBD2 (6 bases). Trimming cost V 4 bases and J 11 bases, with 24 bases left between them. The CDR3 is 15 residues long. CDR1 is SGHRS, CDR2 YFSETQ, per germline. The CDR3 bases are TGCGCCAGCAGCCTAGACGGGGCCCCCTCCCGGGAGCAGTACTTC. Protein product: CASSLDGAPSREQYF.

The chain couples TRBV10-3 to TRBJ2-3; unclear D gene. Germline CDR1 and CDR2: ENHRY and SYGVKD. Trimming left V 3 bases short and J 8 bases short, with 12 bases between. The CDR3 totals 13 residues. The CDR3 spells CAISDSYPGTQYF. DNA of the CDR3: TGTGCCATCAGTGACTCATATCCCGGTACGCAGTATTTT.

This clone was counted a single time. The V gene is TRBV29-1, the J gene TRBJ1-4, with a possible D match to TRBD1 (6 bases). Germline V gene lookup returns CDR1 SQVTM and CDR2 ANQGSEA. The CDR3 runs to 14 residues. V lost 6 bases and J 8 bases, leaving 19 bases between the germline ends. Written as DNA, the CDR3 is TGCAGCGTCAAACAACAGGGAGATACGGAAAAACTGTTTTTT. This sequence encodes CSVKQQGDTEKLFF. The entire variable domain, with the rest obtained from reference TRBV29-1 and TRBJ1-4, is as follows: SAVISQKPSRDICQRGTSLTIQCQVDSQVTMMFWYRQQPGQSLTLIATANQGSEATYESGFVIDKFPISRPNLTFSTLTVSNMSPEDSSIYLCSVKQQGDTEKLFFGSGTQLSVL.

The V and J genes are TRBV11-2 and TRBJ2-1, with 12 positions matching TRBD2. This CDR3 region has 19 residues. The germline CDR1 and CDR2 sequences are SGHAT and FQNNGV. The ends lost 3 bases at V and 6 bases at J; junction bases unmatched: 15. The CDR3: CASSFRTGLAGGPANEQFF. CDR3 in DNA: TGTGCCAGCAGCTTCCGGACTGGGCTAGCGGGAGGGCCGGCCAATGAGCAGTTCTTC.

V is TRBV27 and J is TRBJ1-6; the D is unclear. Trimming took off 2 bases at V and 8 bases at J, with 4 bases between the two ends. CDR1 is MNHEY and CDR2 is SMNVEV in the germline V gene (reference sequence). The CDR3 loop spans 12 amino acids. Here the CDR3 reads CASSLRDSPLHF. For the CDR3, the DNA is TGTGCCAGCAGTTTACGAGATTCACCCCTCCACTTT.

CDR3 sequence: CASSLLTRGKLFF. CDR3 coding DNA: TGTGCCAGCAGTTTATTAACCAGGGGAAAACTGTTTTTT. This chain connects TRBV28 to TRBJ1-4; possible D gene TRBD1, 6 bases. The ends were cut back, 1 base at V and 10 bases at J, with 10 bases in the middle. The CDR3 is 13 residues long. Germline assignment: CDR1 MDHEN and CDR2 SYDVKM.

This chain uses TRBV11-2 with TRBJ2-2, with D perhaps matching TRBD2 (5 bases). There are 14 residues in the CDR3. Germline V gene sequence: CDR1 SGHAT, CDR2 FQNNGV. V lost 1 base to trimming and J lost 4 bases, with 7 bases between them. The CDR3 coding sequence is TGTGCCAGCAGCTTAGTTCGGGGCACCGGGGAGCTGTTTTTT. Translated, it gives CASSLVRGTGELFF.

The chain recombines TRBV2 with TRBJ1-1; D call uncertain. The CDR3 is 13 residues long. Germline CDR1 reads SNHLY; CDR2 reads FYNNEI. Trimming cost V 5 bases and J 1 base, with 8 bases left between them. The CDR3 loop is CASSFDTNTEAFF. In DNA form, the CDR3 reads TGTGCCAGCAGTTTTGACACGAACACTGAAGCTTTCTTT.

The genes are TRBV28 and TRBJ1-1; D not resolved. Germline V gene sequence: CDR1 MDHEN, CDR2 SYDVKM. This CDR3 contains 16 residues. V was trimmed by 4 bases and J by 1 base, leaving 16 bases between them. CDR3 nucleotides: TGTGCCAGCAGTTCCTCCGACTTTATGCCGAACACTGAAGCTTTCTTT. The encoded protein is CASSSSDFMPNTEAFF. Filled out from reference TRBV28 and TRBJ1-1, the complete variable domain reads DVKVTQSSRYLVKRTGEKVFLECVQDMDHENMFWYRQDPGLGLRLIYFSYDVKMKEKGDIPEGYSVSREKKERFSLILESASTNQTSMYLCASSSSDFMPNTEAFFGQGTRLTVV.

The genes are TRBV12-2 and TRBJ2-3; the table names TRBD2, a call not compared with the DNA. TRBV12-2 is a recognized pseudogene. The CDR3 has 19 amino acids. DNA for the CDR3: TGTGCAAGTCGCCCCCGTGTAAGCGGGAGGGCCTCGAGCACAGATACGCAGTATTTT. Residues: CASRPRVSGRASSTDTQYF.

This chain uses TRBV14 with TRBJ2-3; D is undetermined. CDR3 length: 13 residues. V was clipped by 1 base and J by 4 bases, with 6 bases between them. The V gene's germline CDR1 is SGHDN and CDR2 FVKESK. The CDR3 region is CASSQGGSDTQYF. CDR3 coding DNA: TGTGCCAGCAGCCAAGGAGGCTCAGATACGCAGTATTTT.

The chain carries TRBV29-1 and TRBJ2-5; TRBD2 might be the D (6 bases). V lost 3 bases, J lost 4 bases, and 15 bases lay in between. This CDR3 spans 14 amino acids. Germline V gene lookup returns CDR1 SQVTM and CDR2 ANQGSEA. The chain's CDR3 is CSVEGGWGGETQYF. The CDR3 nucleotides read TGCAGCGTTGAGGGGGGTTGGGGAGGAGAGACCCAGTACTTC.

V usage is TRBV28 and J usage is TRBJ2-5, with 11 bases lining up with TRBD2. The CDR3 contains 15 residues. Trimming at V came to 6 bases and at J to 2 bases, leaving 5 bases not matched to a gene. Per germline, CDR1 MDHEN and CDR2 SYDVKM. This CDR3 is CASSKLAGAQETQYF. The CDR3 region has the DNA TGTGCCAGCAGCAAACTAGCGGGGGCACAAGAGACCCAGTACTTC.

As regards this clone: Germline and junction disagree at one end, which may indicate a read error. CDR3 sequence: CVSSPGVFYEQYF. In DNA form, the CDR3 reads TGTGTCAGCAGCCCCGGGGTGTTCTACGAGCAGTACTTC. The rearrangement joins TRBV27 to TRBJ2-7; D may be TRBD2 (5 bases). CDR3 length equals 13 residues. CDR1 and CDR2 (germline): MNHEY, SMNVEV (reference sequence).

This clone has only one observation. V gene TRBV6-5 combines with J gene TRBJ1-2; 7 bases are shared with TRBD1. The CDR3 consists of 15 residues. Germline-derived CDR1 and CDR2 are MNHEY and SVGAGI. V gave up 0 bases and J gave up 6 bases; unmatched junction bases: 7. CDR3 residues: CASSYSGTVIDGYTF. CDR3 nucleotide sequence: TGTGCCAGCAGTTACTCGGGGACAGTAATAGATGGCTACACCTTC.